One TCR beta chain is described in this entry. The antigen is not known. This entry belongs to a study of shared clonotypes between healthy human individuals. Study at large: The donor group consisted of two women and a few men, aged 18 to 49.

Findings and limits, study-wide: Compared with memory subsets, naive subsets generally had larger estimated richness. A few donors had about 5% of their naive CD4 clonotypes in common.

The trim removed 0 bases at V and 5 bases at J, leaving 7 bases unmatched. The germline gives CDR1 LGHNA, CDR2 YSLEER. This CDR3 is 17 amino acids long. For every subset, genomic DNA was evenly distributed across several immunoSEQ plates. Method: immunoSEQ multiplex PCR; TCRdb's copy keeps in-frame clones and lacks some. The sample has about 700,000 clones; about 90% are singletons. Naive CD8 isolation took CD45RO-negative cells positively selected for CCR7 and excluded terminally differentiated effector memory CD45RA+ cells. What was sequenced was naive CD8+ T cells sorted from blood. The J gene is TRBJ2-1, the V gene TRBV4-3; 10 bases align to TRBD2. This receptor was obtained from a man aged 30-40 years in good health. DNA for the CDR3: TGCGCCAGCAGCCAAGACAGAGGACTAGCGGCTGACAATGAGCAGTTCTTC. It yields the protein CASSQDRGLAADNEQFF.